Below, 3 T cell receptor beta chains from the same sample are listed, as sequenced in a study of regulatory T cells in long-lasting Graves disease. CDR3 regions were amplified by Arm-PCR using iRepertoire HTBI primers to build TCR beta libraries. TCRdb re-analysed the multiplex PCR reads in MiXCR, keeping a single row per CDR3 protein. The sample yields approximately 400,000 distinct CDR3 sequences, roughly 25% seen once. The time point: persistent/refractory GD, antithyroid drugs over 5 years with positive TRAb. After RNA was extracted from PBMCs, the TCR library was made from it. Source: peripheral blood mononuclear cells (PBMCs), taken when the disease was refractory, from a patient treated with antithyroid drugs. The receptors originated from a woman between 35 and 50 years old with Graves disease.

This clonotype was seen repeatedly, ten times or more. This chain connects TRBV2 to TRBJ2-7, with no clear D. The CDR3 totals 13 residues. Germline CDR1 reads SNHLY; CDR2 reads FYNNEI. V lost 8 bases to trimming and J lost 4 bases, with 15 bases between them. CDR3 protein: CASRLWVMYEQYF. The CDR3 region has the DNA TGTGCCAGCCGATTGTGGGTCATGTACGAGCAGTACTTC.

The sample holds many counts of this clonotype. The rearrangement links TRBV28 to TRBJ2-2, with 7 bases lining up with TRBD2. Unmatched junction bases numbered 1, after V lost 2 bases and J lost 1 base. Per germline, CDR1 MDHEN and CDR2 SYDVKM. CDR3 length: 15 amino acids. CDR3 loop: CASSLLAENTGELFF. The DNA of the CDR3 is TGTGCCAGCAGTTTACTAGCGGAGAACACCGGGGAGCTGTTTTTT.

As regards this clonotype: A single base separates this from a much larger clone, so it may be a read error. DNA for the CDR3: TGTGTCAGCAGCCCCTGGGACAGCTCTGGAAACACCATATATTTT. Its translation: CVSSPWDSSGNTIYF. The V gene is TRBV11-2, the J gene TRBJ1-3; 7 positions match TRBD1. Germline assignment: CDR1 SGHAT and CDR2 FQNNGV. This CDR3 is 15 amino acids long.